Below, 8 T cell receptor beta chains from the same sample are listed, as sequenced in a study of cytomegalovirus exposure and HLA in healthy donors. It was with 60 Vbeta and 13 Jbeta primers that the PCR ran. The protocol was immunoSEQ multiplex PCR, while the TCRdb copy is restricted to in-frame clones and leaves out a portion. The sample carries some 170,000 clones, more than 60% recorded once. The sequenced material came from PBMCs. The receptor set was obtained from a human donor in good health.

V and J are TRBV6-6 and TRBJ2-5; TRBD2 agrees at 7 bases. The CDR3 loop spans 14 amino acids. Germline V gene data show CDR1 as MNHNY and CDR2 as SVGAGI (reference sequence). Trimming cost V 1 base and J 4 bases; bases outside gene matches: 3. CDR3: CASSYWGRGETQYF. The CDR3 nucleotides are TGTGCCAGCAGTTACTGGGGGAGGGGAGAGACCCAGTACTTC.

The chain joins TRBV18 to TRBJ2-7; 12 bases are a match to TRBD2. The CDR3 extends over 16 amino acids. After removal of 3 bases from V and 0 bases from J, the junction contained 3 bases not matched to a gene. Looked up from germline, CDR1 is KGHSH and CDR2 is LQKENI. CDR3 nucleotides: TGTGCCAGCTCACCCGGACTAGCGGGGATCTCCTACGAGCAGTACTTC. It encodes CASSPGLAGISYEQYF.

V and J are TRBV6-4 and TRBJ2-6; D is possibly TRBD1 (5 bases). The CDR3 covers 15 residues. Trimming left V 2 bases short and J 0 bases short, with 5 bases between. Germline CDR1 reads MRHNA; CDR2 reads SNTAGT. CDR3 residues: CASSDDSSGANVLTF. CDR3 nucleotides: TGTGCCAGCAGTGACGACAGCTCTGGGGCCAACGTCCTGACTTTC.

This clone was recorded only once. The chain carries TRBV27 and TRBJ2-7, with 9 bases identical to TRBD1. CDR1 and CDR2 from the germline V gene are MNHEY and SMNVEV (reference sequence). The V segment lost 2 bases and the J segment 6 bases; nucleotides outside the gene matches: 8. The length of the CDR3 is 15 residues. CDR3 region: CASSLRDRDSLEQYF. The DNA of the CDR3 is TGTGCCAGCAGTTTAAGGGACAGGGACTCCCTCGAGCAGTACTTC.

The rearrangement links TRBV7-2 to TRBJ2-1; TRBD2 matches at 11 bases. From germline, CDR1 is SGHTA and CDR2 FQGNSA. The CDR3 totals 15 residues. Trimming took 4 bases from V and 9 from J; bases not matched to a gene: 8. The CDR3 coding sequence is TGTGCCAGCAGCTCCCTAGCGGGGGGCGAAAGTGAGCAGTTCTTC. Translating gives CASSSLAGGESEQFF.

The rearrangement uses TRBV5-1 and TRBJ1-1, with D maybe TRBD1 (6 bases). Between the trimmed V and J ends, which lost 7 bases and 7 bases, there was a span of 17 bases. The CDR3 runs 13 residues. Germline lookup yields CDR1 SGHRS and CDR2 YFSETQ. The CDR3 bases are TGCGCCAGCGGAGGGGGGGCTGTGGATGAAGCTTTCTTT. This translates into CASGGGAVDEAFF.

The CDR3 sequence: CAISGRGMGTDTQYF. CDR3 nucleotides: TGTGCCATCAGTGGTCGGGGTATGGGCACAGATACGCAGTATTTT. The V gene is TRBV10-3, the J gene TRBJ2-3; TRBD2 is a possible D gene (5 bases). Trimming shortened V by 4 bases and J by 1 base, and 12 bases separated the two germline ends. Germline V gene lookup returns CDR1 ENHRY and CDR2 SYGVKD. The CDR3 is made up of 15 amino acids.

The chain has TRBV27 and TRBJ2-7; 7 bases align to TRBD2. From germline, CDR1 is MNHEY and CDR2 SMNVEV (reference sequence). V was pared by 0 bases and J by 3 bases, with 5 bases of the junction left unmatched. The CDR3 consists of 15 residues. The CDR3 DNA follows: TGTGCCAGCAGTTTATCCTCGGGGGGACGCTACGAGCAGTACTTC. Its translation: CASSLSSGGRYEQYF.